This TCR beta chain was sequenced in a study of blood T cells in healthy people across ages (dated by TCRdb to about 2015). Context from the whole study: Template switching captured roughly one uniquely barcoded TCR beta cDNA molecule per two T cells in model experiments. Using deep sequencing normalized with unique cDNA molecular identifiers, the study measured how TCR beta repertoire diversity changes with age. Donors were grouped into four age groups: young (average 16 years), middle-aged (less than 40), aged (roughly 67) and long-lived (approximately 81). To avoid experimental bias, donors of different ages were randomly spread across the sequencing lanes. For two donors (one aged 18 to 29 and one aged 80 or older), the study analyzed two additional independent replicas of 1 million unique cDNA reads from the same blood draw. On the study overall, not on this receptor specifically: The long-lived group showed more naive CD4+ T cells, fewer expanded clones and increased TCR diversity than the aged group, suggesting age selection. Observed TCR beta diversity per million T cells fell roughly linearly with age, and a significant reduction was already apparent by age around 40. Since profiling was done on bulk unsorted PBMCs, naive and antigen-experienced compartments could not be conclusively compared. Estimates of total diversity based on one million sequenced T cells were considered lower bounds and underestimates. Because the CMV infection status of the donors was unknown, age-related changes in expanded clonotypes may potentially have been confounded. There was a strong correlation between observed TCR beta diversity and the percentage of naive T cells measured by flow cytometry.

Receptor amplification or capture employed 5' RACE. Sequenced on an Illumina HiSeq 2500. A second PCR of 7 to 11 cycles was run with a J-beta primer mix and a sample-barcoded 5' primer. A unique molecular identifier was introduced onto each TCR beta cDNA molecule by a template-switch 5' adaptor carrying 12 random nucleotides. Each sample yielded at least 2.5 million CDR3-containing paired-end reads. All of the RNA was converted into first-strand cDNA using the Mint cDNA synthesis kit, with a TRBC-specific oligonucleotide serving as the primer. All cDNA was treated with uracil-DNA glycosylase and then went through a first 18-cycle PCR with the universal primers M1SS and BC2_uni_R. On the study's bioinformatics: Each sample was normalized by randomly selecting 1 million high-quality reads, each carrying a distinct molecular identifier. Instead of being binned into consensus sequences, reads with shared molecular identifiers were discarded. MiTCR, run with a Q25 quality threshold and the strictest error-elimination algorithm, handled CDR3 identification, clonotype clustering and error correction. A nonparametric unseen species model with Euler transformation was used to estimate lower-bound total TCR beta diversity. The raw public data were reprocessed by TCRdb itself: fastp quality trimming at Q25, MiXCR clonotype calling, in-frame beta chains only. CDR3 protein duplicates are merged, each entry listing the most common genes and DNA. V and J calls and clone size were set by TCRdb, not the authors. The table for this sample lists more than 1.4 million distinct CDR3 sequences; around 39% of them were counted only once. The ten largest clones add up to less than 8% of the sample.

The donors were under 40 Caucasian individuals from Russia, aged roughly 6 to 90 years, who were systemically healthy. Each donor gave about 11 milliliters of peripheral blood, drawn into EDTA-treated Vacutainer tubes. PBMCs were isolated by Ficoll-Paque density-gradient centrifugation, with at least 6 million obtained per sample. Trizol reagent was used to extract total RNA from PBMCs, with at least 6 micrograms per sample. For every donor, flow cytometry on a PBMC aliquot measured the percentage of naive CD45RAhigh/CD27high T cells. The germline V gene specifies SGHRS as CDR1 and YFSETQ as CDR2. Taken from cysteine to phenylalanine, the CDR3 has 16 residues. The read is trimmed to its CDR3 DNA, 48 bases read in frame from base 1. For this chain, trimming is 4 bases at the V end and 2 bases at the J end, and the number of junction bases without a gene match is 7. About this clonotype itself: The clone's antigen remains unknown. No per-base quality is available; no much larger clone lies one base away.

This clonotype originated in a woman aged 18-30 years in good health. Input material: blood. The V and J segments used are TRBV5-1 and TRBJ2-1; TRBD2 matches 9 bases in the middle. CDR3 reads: CASSGTSGFTYNEQFF. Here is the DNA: TGCGCCAGCAGCGGAACTAGCGGGTTTACCTACAATGAGCAGTTCTTC.